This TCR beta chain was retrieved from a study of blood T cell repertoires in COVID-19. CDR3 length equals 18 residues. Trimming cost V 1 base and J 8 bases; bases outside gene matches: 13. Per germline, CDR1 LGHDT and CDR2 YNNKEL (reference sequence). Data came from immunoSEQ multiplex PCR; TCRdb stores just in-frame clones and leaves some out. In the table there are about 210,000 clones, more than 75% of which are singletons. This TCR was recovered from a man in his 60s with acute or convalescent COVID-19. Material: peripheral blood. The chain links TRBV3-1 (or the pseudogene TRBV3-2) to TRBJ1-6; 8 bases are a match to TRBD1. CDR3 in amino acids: CASSQAHRDRKEYSPLHF. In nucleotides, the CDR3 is TGTGCCAGCAGCCAAGCACACCGGGACAGGAAAGAGTATTCACCCCTCCACTTT.